Listed below are T cell receptor beta chains from one sample, sequenced in a study of human T cells and chemical hapten exposure. Using its own MiXCR run on the RACE reads, TCRdb lists one record per CDR3 protein. Of 60,000 to 65,000 distinct CDR3 sequences in the sample, 9.5% to 12% were seen once. Material: whole blood, obtained in connection with sensitization to the hapten diphenylcyclopropenone (DPC). These receptors all stem from a woman in her 30s with alopecia areata. Some clones in this sample may be carry-over from other donors' samples. Both conserved end residues are trimmed from each CDR3.

j_call | v_call | cdr3_aa
TRBJ1-1 | TRBV6-6 | ASRMAEMNTEAF
TRBJ1-1 | TRBV7-6 | ASSCTGRVMNTEAF
TRBJ2-7 | TRBV18 | ASSLPGQGPYEQY
TRBJ2-2 | TRBV5-4 | ASSLDGAGELF
TRBJ2-3 | TRBV19 | ASSKQGARDTQY
TRBJ2-5 | TRBV2 | ASSETGLGQETQY
TRBJ1-2 | TRBV28 | ASREGGAGSPNYGYT
TRBJ2-5 | TRBV28 | ASRPWTGKETQY
TRBJ1-1 | TRBV29-1 | SVEEEAPGTEAF
TRBJ1-5 | TRBV28 | ASSQGGSRSDQPQH
TRBJ2-7 | TRBV20-1 | SARGAPGPYEQY
TRBJ2-3 | TRBV7-9 | ASSIGRSTDTQY
TRBJ2-1 | TRBV20-1 | SATRLAGSYNEQF
TRBJ1-1 | TRBV20-1 | SARSGMNTEAF
TRBJ1-5 | TRBV12-5 | ASGAQGDQPQH
TRBJ1-3 | TRBV3-1 | ASSPTKTGNTIY
TRBJ2-3 | TRBV7-2 | ASSRTTGSGTDTQY
TRBJ2-7 | TRBV20-1 | SASSGYEQY
TRBJ2-3 | TRBV5-1 | ASSPSGGPPDTQY
TRBJ1-1 | TRBV18 | ASSPTRGMNTEAF
TRBJ2-1 | TRBV6-2/TRBV6-3 | ASSYSDRDEQF
TRBJ1-1 | TRBV6-5 | ASSPTGMGTEAF
TRBJ2-5 | TRBV29-1 | SVSGRQETQY
TRBJ2-2 | TRBV6-5 | ASSQAGGETGELF
TRBJ1-2 | TRBV29-1 | SVRGSGYGYT
TRBJ1-1 | TRBV6-2/TRBV6-3 | ASSYSEVSTEAF
TRBJ2-3 | TRBV20-1 | SAIGPTDTDTQY
TRBJ2-1 | TRBV20-1 | SATLLGSYNEQF
TRBJ2-3 | TRBV10-3 | AIRETDSTDTQY
TRBJ2-3 | TRBV20-1 | SASEVTDTQY
TRBJ2-3 | TRBV27 | ASSLPPSYSTQY
TRBJ2-7 | TRBV19 | ATLSDENEQY
TRBJ2-7 | TRBV6-2/TRBV6-3 | ASSYQPSYEQY
TRBJ2-7 | TRBV7-2 | ASSWGDVQY
TRBJ2-2 | TRBV3-1 | ASSQNLGLAGSTGELF
TRBJ2-1 | TRBV5-1 | ASSSGPEPYNEQF
TRBJ2-2 | TRBV5-1 | ASSPRGPGELF
TRBJ2-7 | TRBV19 | ASSSPGAGSSYEQY
TRBJ2-5 | TRBV28 | ASRKLADVPETQY
TRBJ2-7 | TRBV30 | AWRARAAAYEQY
TRBJ1-4 | TRBV28 | ASSLSEGMEEKLF
TRBJ2-7 | TRBV9 | ASSVGGPAGYEQY
TRBJ2-3 | TRBV29-1 | SVPLGAVTDTQY
TRBJ1-1 | TRBV7-2 | ASSLNRNTEAF
TRBJ2-1 | TRBV11-2 | ASSFSHGGHNEQF
TRBJ2-3 | TRBV28 | ASSSSSLADTQY
TRBJ2-7 | TRBV6-4 | GGGYEQY
TRBJ2-1 | TRBV18 | ASSHSRQGVDEQF
TRBJ1-2 | TRBV10-3 | AISESRQPSYGYT
TRBJ1-4 | TRBV5-1 | ASSLGATNEKLF
TRBJ2-2 | TRBV28 | ASSGQGGGELF
TRBJ2-6 | TRBV18 | ASSSGHSGANVLT